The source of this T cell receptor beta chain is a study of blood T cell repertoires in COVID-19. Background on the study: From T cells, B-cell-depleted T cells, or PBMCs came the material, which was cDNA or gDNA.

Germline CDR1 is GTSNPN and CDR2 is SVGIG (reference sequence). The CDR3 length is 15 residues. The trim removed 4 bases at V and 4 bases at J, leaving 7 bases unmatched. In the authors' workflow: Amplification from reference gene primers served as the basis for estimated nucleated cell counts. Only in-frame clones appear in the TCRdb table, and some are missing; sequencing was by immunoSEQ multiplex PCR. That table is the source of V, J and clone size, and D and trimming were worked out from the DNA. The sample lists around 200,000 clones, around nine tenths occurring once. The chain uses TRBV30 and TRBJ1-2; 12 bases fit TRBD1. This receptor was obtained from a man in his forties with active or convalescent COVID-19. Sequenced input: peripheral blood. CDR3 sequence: CAWNLGTGGFYGYTF. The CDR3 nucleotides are TGTGCCTGGAACCTCGGGACAGGGGGCTTCTATGGCTACACCTTC.